This T cell receptor (beta chain) was retrieved from a study of blood T cell repertoires in COVID-19. Study information: Researchers got acute and convalescent COVID-19 samples from the United States, Italy and Spain.

CDR3 size: 15 residues. V was pared by 5 bases and J by 1 base, with 5 bases of the junction left unmatched. The germline CDR1 and CDR2 sequences are MNHEY and SVGEGT. TCRdb keeps only in-frame clones here, not all; method: immunoSEQ multiplex PCR. Seen here are approximately 75,000 clones, around nine tenths observed once, and the top ten hold less than 7.5%. This clone was picked up a small number of times. This sequence joins TRBV6-2 or TRBV6-3 and TRBJ1-1; 9 positions match TRBD1. The source of this sequence is a man older than 75 with COVID-19, enrolled during active disease. Sequencing was carried out using peripheral blood. CDR3 amino acids: CASSPGTGRNTEAFF. DNA of the CDR3: TGTGCCAGCAGTCCCGGGACAGGGCGGAACACTGAAGCTTTCTTT.